The 11 T cell receptor beta chains below come from one sample, sequenced in a study of blood T cell repertoires in COVID-19. Sequencing used immunoSEQ multiplex PCR; TCRdb keeps in-frame clones, though not all of them. The sample holds about 88,000 clones, roughly 90% seen once. Sample: peripheral blood. All receptors come from a man in his sixties with acute or convalescent COVID-19.

V usage is TRBV6-5 and J usage is TRBJ2-7; perhaps TRBD1 as D (5 bases). V lost 0 bases to trimming and J lost 3 bases, with 15 bases between them. Germline V gives CDR1 MNHEY, CDR2 SVGAGI. This CDR3 has 16 residues. The CDR3 region is CASSYSDRPRDYEQYF. Here the CDR3 DNA reads TGTGCCAGCAGTTACTCTGACAGACCTAGAGACTACGAGCAGTACTTC.

The CDR3 is CASSRLAGLNTGELFF. Written as DNA, the CDR3 is TGTGCCAGCAGCCGACTAGCGGGGTTGAACACCGGGGAGCTGTTTTTT. The chain couples TRBV5-4 to TRBJ2-2; 11 bases match TRBD2. V lost 4 bases to trimming and J lost 1 base; unmatched junction nucleotides: 3. Germline CDR1 SGHNT, CDR2 YYREEE (reference sequence). The CDR3 covers 16 residues.

The chain carries TRBV15 and TRBJ1-4, with 7 bases aligning to TRBD1. There are 15 residues in the CDR3. Germline V gene lookup returns CDR1 LNHNV and CDR2 YYDKDF (reference sequence). The trim removed 1 base at V and 7 bases at J, leaving 6 bases unmatched. The CDR3 reads CATSRGTGPTEKLFF. In DNA form, the CDR3 reads TGTGCCACCAGCAGAGGGACAGGCCCAACTGAAAAACTGTTTTTT.

This chain connects TRBV14 to TRBJ2-7, with TRBD2 identical over 9 bases. From germline, CDR1 is SGHDN and CDR2 FVKESK. Trimming at V came to 1 base and at J to 9 bases, leaving 10 bases not matched to a gene. The CDR3 runs to 15 residues. The CDR3 sequence is CASSQVLAGSTGQYF. The CDR3 nucleotides read TGTGCCAGCAGCCAAGTGCTAGCGGGGAGCACGGGGCAGTACTTC.

The chain links TRBV12-3 or TRBV12-4 to TRBJ1-2; tentatively, D is TRBD1 (5 bases). The CDR3 totals 13 residues. V lost 7 bases, J lost 2 bases, and 11 bases lay in between. CDR3 coding DNA: TGTGCCAGCACCTTGGACACCAACTATGGCTACACCTTC. As protein: CASTLDTNYGYTF.

V is TRBV27 and J is TRBJ2-7; TRBD2 is a possible D gene (7 bases). The germline gives CDR1 MNHEY, CDR2 SMNVEV (reference sequence). There are 17 residues in the CDR3. The V end was cut by 0 bases, the J end by 4 bases, with 19 bases between. The CDR3 is CASSLSRRGASVYEQYF. The CDR3 DNA is TGTGCCAGCAGTTTATCTAGACGGGGGGCCTCGGTATACGAGCAGTACTTC.

The CDR3 bases are TGTGCCAGCAGTCGGCTAGCGGACCGACCCCTTAATGAGCAGTTCTTC. This codes for CASSRLADRPLNEQFF. This chain uses TRBV27 with TRBJ2-1; TRBD2 agrees at 7 bases. V lost 5 bases and J lost 7; bases outside the gene matches: 14. The CDR3 covers 16 residues. Germline V gene lookup returns CDR1 MNHEY and CDR2 SMNVEV (reference sequence).

The chain uses TRBV21-1 and TRBJ1-6. TRBV21-1 is a pseudogene locus. The CDR3 sequence is 12 residues long. CDR3 protein: CASSTRVSPLHF. The DNA of the CDR3 is TGTGCCAGCAGCACGAGGGTATCACCCCTCCACTTT.

This sequence joins TRBV27 and TRBJ2-1, with TRBD2 identical over 11 bases. V dropped 7 bases and J dropped 5; count of bases not matched to a gene: 7. CDR3 length equals 15 residues. In germline, CDR1 is MNHEY, CDR2 SMNVEV (reference sequence). For the CDR3, the DNA is TGTGCCAGCACTTTCGGGACTAGCGGTAACAATGAGCAGTTCTTC. This gives the protein CASTFGTSGNNEQFF.

The chain recombines TRBV5-5 with TRBJ2-1; maybe TRBD1 (5 bases). Trimming removed 1 base at V and 7 bases at J, with 9 bases between. This CDR3 is 13 amino acids long. Per germline, CDR1 SGHKS and CDR2 YYEKEE (reference sequence). CDR3 DNA sequence: TGTGCCAGCAGCTTGTACGCAGGGAATGAGCAGTTCTTC. It codes for CASSLYAGNEQFF. The entire variable domain, with the rest obtained from reference TRBV5-5 and TRBJ2-1, is as follows: DAGVTQSPTHLIKTRGQQVTLRCSPISGHKSVSWYQQVLGQGPQFIFQYYEKEERGRGNFPDRFSARQFPNYSSELNVNALLLGDSALYLCASSLYAGNEQFFGPGTRLTVL.

V is TRBV18 and J is TRBJ1-4; 7 nucleotides align to TRBD1. The CDR3 covers 15 residues. J lost 8 bases, V lost 6 bases, and 12 bases had no gene match. Looked up from germline, CDR1 is KGHSH and CDR2 is LQKENI. CDR3: CASSDSTGLGEKLFF. The CDR3 DNA is TGTGCCAGCTCGGATTCGACAGGGCTGGGGGAAAAACTGTTTTTT.